The 22 T cell receptor beta chains reported below all come from one sample, sequenced in a study of tumor-infiltrating lymphocytes in primary liver carcinoma. Synthesis of TCR beta cDNA was carried out from about 0.55 ug total RNA with a constant-region primer. Three nested multiplex PCR rounds, a slightly modified ARM-PCR method, built the TCR beta libraries. With TRBV1-TRBV30 forward primers and a C-beta reverse primer, the first two PCR rounds were run for around 11 cycles each. Each CDR3 protein gets one entry after TCRdb re-called the multiplex PCR reads with MiXCR. This sample has some 87,000 distinct CDR3 sequences, with roughly 70% found just once. From unsorted bulk tissue weighing roughly 17-31 mg, DNA and RNA were co-extracted. Sequenced input: tumor-adjacent normal liver tissue. All receptors come from a man in his forties or fifties with primary liver carcinoma and hepatitis B virus infection.

Turning to this clonotype: At one of its ends the junction is not consistent with the germline gene, which may arise from a read error. The genes are TRBV6-5 and TRBJ2-3, with a possible D match to TRBD2 (5 bases). The germline V gene has CDR1 MNHEY and CDR2 SVGAGI. The CDR3 extends over 17 amino acids. In DNA, the CDR3 is TGTGCCAGCAGTTACTTGCTGCATGGAGGCGGCACAGATATGCAGTATTTT. The encoded protein is CASSYLLHGGGTDMQYF.

For this clonotype: A much larger clone lies a single base off, so this may be a read error. It is likely a read error, because the conserved phenylalanine at the end of the CDR3 is missing. The V gene is TRBV29-1, the J gene TRBJ2-1; D gene ambiguous. CDR1 SQVTM and CDR2 ANQGSEA come from the germline V gene. This CDR3 is built from 13 residues. CDR3 sequence: CSCWSGDNNEQFV. Here the CDR3 DNA reads TGCAGTTGTTGGTCTGGGGATAACAATGAGCAGTTCGTC.

This clonotype was seen many times. The V and J genes are TRBV11-2 and TRBJ1-1; 8 bases line up with TRBD1. Germline lookup yields CDR1 SGHAT and CDR2 FQNNGV. This CDR3 has 16 amino acids. Germline trimming cut 6 bases from V and 3 bases from J; bases unmatched to any gene: 12. The CDR3 DNA sequence: TGTGCCAGCAGTCGTACGATTCTGGGACAGGACACTGAAGCTTTCTTT. It yields the protein CASSRTILGQDTEAFF.

Concerning this clonotype: Relative to the germline gene, one junction end is altered; a read error may explain this. The chain recombines TRBV11-2 with TRBJ1-3; D is possibly TRBD1 (6 bases). This CDR3 comprises 14 residues. Germline V gene sequence: CDR1 SGHAT, CDR2 FQNNGV. CDR3 loop: CTSSWGHLENIIYF. The CDR3 bases are TGTACCAGCAGCTGGGGGCATCTTGAAAACATCATATATTTT.

Notes on this clonotype: As the CDR3 is not closed by the conserved phenylalanine or tryptophan, this likely results from a read error. The rearrangement uses TRBV11-3 and TRBJ2-3, with 8 bases lining up with TRBD1. Germline trimming cut 5 bases from V and 6 bases from J; bases unmatched to any gene: 4. The CDR3 is 13 amino acids. Germline V gene sequence: CDR1 SGHNT, CDR2 YENEEA. CDR3 coding DNA: TGTGCCAGCAGCGTGCGGGACAGGGATACGCAGTATTCT. This sequence encodes CASSVRDRDTQYS.

About this clonotype: One end of the junction is discordant with germline, which a read error may explain. This rearrangement joins TRBV6-1 to TRBJ2-3; tentative D call: TRBD1 (5 bases). Germline V gives CDR1 MNHNS, CDR2 SASEGT. The CDR3 covers 12 residues. This chain's CDR3 is CVSRVTTDTQYF. The CDR3 DNA is TGTGTCAGCAGGGTTACCACAGATACACAGTATTTT.

The chain couples TRBV5-8 to TRBJ2-5, with 8 positions matching TRBD2. Trimming removed 4 bases from V and 2 bases from J; junction bases left unmatched: 10. Germline assignment: CDR1 SGHTS and CDR2 YDEGEE. The CDR3 consists of 16 residues. CDR3 nucleotides: TGTGCCAGCAGCGGGGGGGTCTTAGCGGGACAAGAGACCCAGTACTTC. This encodes CASSGGVLAGQETQYF.

About this clonotype itself: A junction boundary mismatches the germline segment, possibly from a read error. The rearrangement uses TRBV12-3 or TRBV12-4 and TRBJ2-5; 10 positions match TRBD2. The CDR3 extends over 11 amino acids. The DNA of the CDR3 is TGTGCCAGCAGCTCGGGGACTAGCGCCATCTTC. As protein: CASSSGTSAIF.

J is TRBJ2-1 and V is TRBV29-1, with 11 bases fitting TRBD1. The CDR3 runs 13 residues. The germline gives CDR1 SQVTM, CDR2 ANQGSEA. J lost 15 bases, V lost 6 bases, and 13 bases had no gene match. The CDR3 nucleotides are TGCAGCGTAGCCGGGACAGGGGGTCTAGTGCGGTTCTTC. Translated, it gives CSVAGTGGLVRFF.

This clonotype was seen ten or more times. The V call is TRBV29-1, the J call TRBJ2-7; 8 positions agree with TRBD1. The ends lost 6 bases at V and 2 bases at J; junction bases unmatched: 9. The CDR3 contains 14 residues. Germline assignment: CDR1 SQVTM and CDR2 ANQGSEA. This CDR3 reads CSVGRTGPTYEQYF. CDR3 in DNA: TGCAGCGTGGGTCGGACAGGGCCGACCTACGAGCAGTACTTC.

There are a few counts of this clonotype. A much larger clone sits a single nucleotide away, making a read error possible. The rearrangement links TRBV6-1 to TRBJ2-1, with 9 bases aligning to TRBD2. From germline, CDR1 is MNHNS and CDR2 SASEGT. This CDR3 contains 15 residues. The CDR3 DNA reads as TGTGCCAGCAGTGAGGGACTAGCTTCCTACAATGAGCAGATCTTC. Translation gives CASSEGLASYNEQIF.

This clonotype occurred many times. The chain employs TRBV6-6 and TRBJ1-5; 7 nucleotides match TRBD1. CDR3 size: 14 residues. CDR1 is MNHNY and CDR2 is SVGAGI in the germline V gene (reference sequence). The V and J ends lost 2 bases and 5 bases, in that order; junction bases with no gene match: 3. CDR3 nucleotides: TGTGCCAGCAGTTACGACAGGGAGGATCAGCCCCAGCATTTT. This gives the protein CASSYDREDQPQHF.

Details on this clonotype: A much larger clone differs from this one at a single base, so this may be a read error. The CDR3 reads CASNYWFNSGLYNEQFF. Written as DNA, the CDR3 is TGTGCCAGCAACTACTGGTTCAACAGCGGACTATACAATGAGCAGTTCTTC. V and J are TRBV5-6 and TRBJ2-1, with D possibly matching TRBD2 (6 bases). Trimming shortened V by 6 bases and J by 4 bases, and 23 bases separated the two germline ends. This CDR3 region has 17 residues. Germline-derived CDR1 and CDR2 are SGHDT and YYEEEE.

This clonotype was detected many times. This rearrangement joins TRBV13 to TRBJ2-7; 10 bases are a match to TRBD2. CDR3 length: 14 amino acids. Germline lookup yields CDR1 PRHDT and CDR2 FYEKMQ (reference sequence). With 3 bases clipped from V and 6 bases from J, the junction kept 5 bases outside the gene matches. This CDR3 is CASSFIAGGSEQYF. The CDR3 nucleotides are TGTGCCAGCAGCTTTATAGCGGGAGGATCCGAGCAGTACTTC.

This clonotype was recorded a few times. A much larger clone differs from this one at a single base, so this may be a read error. V is TRBV6-6 and J is TRBJ2-5, with D perhaps matching TRBD2 (5 bases). The CDR3 is 12 amino acids. CDR1 and CDR2 from the germline V gene are MNHNY and SVGAGI (reference sequence). Here the CDR3 reads CASSYSRETHYF. CDR3 in DNA: TGTGCCAGCAGTTATAGTAGGGAGACCCACTACTTC.

This clonotype was detected only a few times. The V call is TRBV11-2, the J call TRBJ2-1, with unresolved D. The CDR3 extends over 12 amino acids. Trimming took 3 bases from V and 6 from J, leaving 6 bases between them. Germline V gene data show CDR1 as SGHAT and CDR2 as FQNNGV. CDR3 loop: CASSFARNEQFF. The CDR3 DNA follows: TGTGCCAGCAGCTTTGCCCGCAATGAGCAGTTCTTC.

This clonotype was observed at least ten times. This chain links TRBV11-2 with TRBJ1-6, with 9 bases that match TRBD1. The CDR3 has 15 amino acids. With 1 base clipped from V and 9 bases from J, the junction kept 4 bases outside the gene matches. In germline, CDR1 is SGHAT, CDR2 FQNNGV. As DNA, the CDR3 is TGTGCCAGCAGCTTAGCACAGGGGGCGCTTTCACCCCTCCACTTT. This gives the protein CASSLAQGALSPLHF.

Concerning this clonotype itself: A read error may be the cause here, since a much bigger clone is one base away. The V gene is TRBV12-3 or TRBV12-4, the J gene TRBJ2-7; D is ambiguous. V dropped 3 bases and J dropped 3 bases, with 9 bases sitting between them. The CDR3 runs 13 residues. The CDR3 region has the DNA TGTGCCAGCAGTTTCTGTTCCGACTACGAGCAGTACTTC. Its protein is CASSFCSDYEQYF.

This clonotype was counted many times. The V gene is TRBV12-3 or TRBV12-4, the J gene TRBJ2-1; 8 bases align to TRBD2. The CDR3 is 14 amino acids. V lost 4 bases to trimming and J lost 7 bases; unmatched junction nucleotides: 6. The CDR3 region has the DNA TGTGCCAGCAGTTCCCCAGCGGGAGCAAATGAGCAGTTCTTC. It specifies CASSSPAGANEQFF.

This clonotype was recorded once. The rearrangement uses TRBV28 and TRBJ1-5; D is ambiguous. The ends were cut back, 5 bases at V and 9 bases at J, with 17 bases in the middle. CDR1 and CDR2 (germline): MDHEN, SYDVKM. This CDR3 has 14 amino acids. The CDR3 sequence: CASSPPVEGRPQHF. The CDR3 DNA sequence: TGTGCCAGCAGTCCCCCAGTTGAGGGCCGGCCCCAGCATTTT.

On this clonotype: A read error may explain this, as a much larger clone is one base away. Since no conserved phenylalanine or tryptophan closes the CDR3, a read error is the likely cause. The chain has TRBV4-1 and TRBJ2-7, with TRBD1 matching 9 bases. The CDR3 contains 13 residues. Germline values: CDR1 MGHRA, CDR2 YSYEKL. V lost 4 bases, J lost 6 bases, and 4 bases stayed unmatched. CDR3 coding DNA: TGCGCCAGCAGCCCCTTGGACAGGGGCGAGCAGTACTGC. Its translation: CASSPLDRGEQYC.

In its sample, this clonotype was seen many times. CDR3: CASSLGSTLHYGYTF. As DNA, the CDR3 is TGTGCCAGCAGCTTGGGCAGCACCCTTCACTATGGCTACACCTTC. The chain has TRBV5-4 and TRBJ1-2; D remains ambiguous. From germline, CDR1 is SGHNT and CDR2 YYREEE (reference sequence). This CDR3 is 15 amino acids long. The V and J ends lost 0 bases and 3 bases respectively, with 12 bases between them.